This TCR beta chain was found in a study of blood T cell repertoires in COVID-19. About the research overall: The samples span acute and convalescent COVID-19 from the United States, Italy and Spain.

The protocol was immunoSEQ multiplex PCR, while the TCRdb copy is restricted to in-frame clones and leaves out a portion. The repertoire holds roughly 140,000 clones, with roughly 85% as singletons. CDR3 length equals 14 residues. Trimming cost V 4 bases and J 5 bases; bases outside gene matches: 5. Looked up from germline, CDR1 is LNHDA and CDR2 is SQIVND (reference sequence). The sequence derives from a woman aged 55 to 70 with COVID-19, enrolled during active disease. Specimen: peripheral blood. V usage is TRBV19 and J usage is TRBJ2-4, with 7 bases that match TRBD2. The CDR3 here is CASSKAGVQNIQYF. The CDR3 DNA reads as TGTGCCAGTAGTAAGGCGGGAGTGCAAAACATTCAGTACTTC.